This TCR beta chain was sequenced for a study of OX40 agonist ivuxolimab in advanced cancers. CDR3 length: 15 residues. Germline lookup yields CDR1 SNHLY and CDR2 FYNNEI. Trimming stripped 11 bases from V and 4 bases from J, with 22 bases between. This clone came up a few times. The data were produced by immunoSEQ multiplex PCR, yet TCRdb's version contains in-frame clones alone and is incomplete. The sample yields 60,000 to 70,000 clones, 75% to 95% seen once. The sample consisted of CD4+ or CD8+ T cells sorted from blood, taken in a trial of the OX40 agonist ivuxolimab. The chain is built from TRBV2 and TRBJ2-3, with D perhaps matching TRBD2 (6 bases). The clonotype was recovered from an adult with an advanced solid tumor such as melanoma, head and neck, liver or kidney cancer. The CDR3 DNA reads TGTGCCCCTCAGGGTGAAGGAGGGACCGCAGATACGCAGTATTTT. This translates into CAPQGEGGTADTQYF.